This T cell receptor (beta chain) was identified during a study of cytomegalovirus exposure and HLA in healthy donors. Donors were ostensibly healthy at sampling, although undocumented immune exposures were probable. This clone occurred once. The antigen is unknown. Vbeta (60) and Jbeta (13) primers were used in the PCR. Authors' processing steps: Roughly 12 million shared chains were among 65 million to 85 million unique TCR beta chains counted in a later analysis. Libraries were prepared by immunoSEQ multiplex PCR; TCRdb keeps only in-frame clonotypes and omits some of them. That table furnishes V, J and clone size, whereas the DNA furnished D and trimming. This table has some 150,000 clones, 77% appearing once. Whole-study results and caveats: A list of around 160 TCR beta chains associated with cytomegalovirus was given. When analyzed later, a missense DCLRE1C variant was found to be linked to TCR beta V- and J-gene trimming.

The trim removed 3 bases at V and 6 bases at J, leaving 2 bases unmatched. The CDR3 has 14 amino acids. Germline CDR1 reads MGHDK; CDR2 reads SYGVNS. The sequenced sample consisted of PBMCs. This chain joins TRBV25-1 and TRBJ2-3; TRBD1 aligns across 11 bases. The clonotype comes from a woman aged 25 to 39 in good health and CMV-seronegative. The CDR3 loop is CASSEDRGPDTQYF. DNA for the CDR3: TGTGCCAGCAGTGAGGACAGGGGGCCCGATACGCAGTATTTT.